This TCR beta chain was captured in a study of CD8 T cells in Susac syndrome. Trimming cost V 8 bases and J 4 bases, with 18 bases left between them. CDR1 is SNHLY, CDR2 FYNNEI, per germline. The CDR3 runs 14 residues. General study results and limits: The authors acknowledged that their TCR sequencing and HLA analysis involved a relatively small number of individuals.

The RNA, roughly 0.5 to 1 ug, was put through reverse transcription using random hexamers. Amplification of TCR beta CDR3 used immunoSEQ multiplex PCR across 54 Vbeta and 13 Jbeta. TCRdb ran MiXCR on the immunoSEQ multiplex PCR reads and lists one entry per CDR3 protein. Found here are a few hundred thousand distinct CDR3 sequences, 85% to 90% of them singletons; the top ten hold more than 0.09%. From blood CD8+ and CD4+ T cells, TCR beta sequences were generated. TEMRA cells were FACS-enriched, unlike CD8+ and CD4+ T cells, which were negatively isolated. As concerns this clonotype: The antigen is unknown.

The chain recombines TRBV2 with TRBJ2-7, with D unclear. The sample consisted of CD8+ T cells from PBMCs. The receptor was isolated from a human donor with multiple sclerosis. CDR3 sequence reads: CASVLHPQDYEQYF. Written as DNA, the CDR3 is TGTGCCAGCGTCTTGCACCCGCAAGATTACGAGCAGTACTTC.